This T cell receptor (beta chain) appears in the sequencing data of a study of blood T cell repertoires in COVID-19. The wider study: COVID-19 samples from acute and convalescent phases originated in the United States, Italy and Spain. In each case, the material was cDNA or gDNA derived from T cells, B-cell-depleted T cells, or PBMCs.

The CDR3 loop spans 14 amino acids. Germline CDR1 reads SNHLY; CDR2 reads FYNNEI. With 4 bases clipped from V and 4 bases from J, the junction kept 4 bases outside the gene matches. In the original processing: Amplification of reference gene primers provided the estimated nucleated cell counts. The table came from immunoSEQ multiplex PCR; TCRdb's copy has only in-frame clones and leaves some out. That table furnishes V, J and clone size, whereas the DNA furnished D and trimming. This sample has some 42,000 clones, with 70% to 90% found just once. The rearrangement links TRBV2 to TRBJ2-7, with 10 bases aligning to TRBD1. Sequencing was done on a sample of peripheral blood. This receptor was obtained from a human donor in a cohort sampled during active COVID-19. CDR3 bases: TGTGCCAGCAGTGGGACAGGGGGGATTTACGAGCAGTACTTC. It specifies CASSGTGGIYEQYF.